This T cell receptor beta chain was observed in a study of blood T cell repertoires in COVID-19. Trimming shortened V by 4 bases and J by 5 bases, and 18 bases separated the two germline ends. The CDR3 extends over 15 amino acids. The germline gives CDR1 LGHDT, CDR2 YNNKEL (reference sequence). Here immunoSEQ multiplex PCR was the method, and the copy in TCRdb shows in-frame clones only, minus some. The sample comprises a few hundred thousand clones, 85% of which are singletons, and roughly 3.9% rests with the top ten. Source material: peripheral blood. V usage is TRBV3-1 (or the pseudogene TRBV3-2) and J usage is TRBJ2-7; D might be TRBD1 (6 bases). This clonotype originated in a woman under 30 with acute or convalescent COVID-19. CDR3 sequence (DNA): TGTGCCAGCAGCCCTGAAGGGGGACGAGTGAACGAGCAGTACTTC. Encoded protein: CASSPEGGRVNEQYF.